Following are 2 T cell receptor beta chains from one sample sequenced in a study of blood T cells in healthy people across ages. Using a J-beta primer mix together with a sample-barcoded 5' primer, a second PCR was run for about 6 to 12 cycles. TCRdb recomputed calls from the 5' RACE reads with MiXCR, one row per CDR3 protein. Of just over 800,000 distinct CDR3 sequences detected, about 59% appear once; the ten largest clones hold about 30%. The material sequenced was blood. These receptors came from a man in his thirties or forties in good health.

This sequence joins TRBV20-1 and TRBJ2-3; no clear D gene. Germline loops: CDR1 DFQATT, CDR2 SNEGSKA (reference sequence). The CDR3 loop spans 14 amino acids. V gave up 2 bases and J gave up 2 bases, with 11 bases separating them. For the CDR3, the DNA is TGCAGTGCTAGACTCCTTTACATCACAGATACGCAGTATTTT. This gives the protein CSARLLYITDTQYF.

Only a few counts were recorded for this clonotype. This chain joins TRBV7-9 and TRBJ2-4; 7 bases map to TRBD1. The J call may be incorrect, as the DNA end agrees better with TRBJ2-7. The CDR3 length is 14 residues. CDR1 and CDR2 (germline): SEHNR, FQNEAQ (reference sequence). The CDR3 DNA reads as TGTGCCAGCAGCCCGTCAGGGGGAAACTACGAGCAGTACTTC. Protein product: CASSPSGGNYEQYF.